The 5 T cell receptor beta chains listed next were all sequenced from one sample in a study of Graves' ophthalmopathy and Graves' hyperthyroidism. Amplification of TCR beta CDR3 regions used RNA transcripts. First-round RT-PCR employed HTBI primers, with a second-round multiplex PCR after it. TCRdb reprocessed the multiplex PCR reads with MiXCR, giving one entry per CDR3 protein. Of around 1.1 million distinct CDR3 sequences detected, 35% to 40% appear once; the ten largest clones hold around 10%. Material: peripheral blood or thyroid tissue (not recorded which). The origin of the receptors is an adult man with Graves' hyperthyroidism.

This clonotype has just a few counts. CDR3 in amino acids: CASSQDLRVSQYF. Written as DNA, the CDR3 is TGCGCCAGCAGCCAAGATTTGAGAGTGTCCCAGTACTTC. V gene TRBV4-1 combines with J gene TRBJ2-5, with D uncertain. Germline CDR1 is MGHRA and CDR2 is YSYEKL. Trimming stripped 0 bases from V and 9 bases from J, with 11 bases between. CDR3 length: 13 amino acids.

The gene calls are TRBV12-3 or TRBV12-4 and TRBJ2-7; 9 nucleotides align to TRBD2. The CDR3 totals 14 residues. V lost 6 bases to trimming and J lost 6 bases; unmatched junction nucleotides: 9. CDR3 sequence (DNA): TGTGCCAGCAGCCCCCTAGCGGGATTGCGCGAGCAGTACTTC. Translating it yields CASSPLAGLREQYF.

This chain joins TRBV2 and TRBJ1-5, with D maybe TRBD1 (5 bases). V lost 5 bases and J lost 2, with 16 bases in between. CDR1 is SNHLY and CDR2 is FYNNEI in the germline V gene. The CDR3 length is 16 residues. The CDR3 protein is CASSLSGLRGNQPQHF. The DNA for the CDR3 is TGTGCCAGCAGTTTATCAGGGCTTAGGGGCAATCAGCCCCAGCATTTT.

Many counts were recorded for this clonotype. One end of the junction does not line up with germline, which may come from a read error. V usage is TRBV15 and J usage is TRBJ1-6, with unresolved D. Germline V CDR1 and CDR2: LNHNV, YYDKDF (reference sequence). The CDR3 contains 15 residues. In DNA form, the CDR3 reads TGTGCCACCAGCAGAGATTCGGCGGGCGGCAGGTTCGTCTACTTT. This encodes CATSRDSAGGRFVYF.

This clonotype was detected many times. The chain links TRBV5-8 to TRBJ2-6, with D tentatively TRBD1 or TRBD2 (5 bases each). Germline CDR1 reads SGHTS; CDR2 reads YDEGEE. Trimming pared 4 bases from V and 0 bases from J, leaving 17 bases between. This CDR3 region has 18 residues. CDR3 sequence reads: CASSPGRGGDSGANVLTF. In DNA, the CDR3 is TGTGCCAGCAGCCCCGGACGGGGCGGCGACTCTGGGGCCAACGTCCTGACTTTC.